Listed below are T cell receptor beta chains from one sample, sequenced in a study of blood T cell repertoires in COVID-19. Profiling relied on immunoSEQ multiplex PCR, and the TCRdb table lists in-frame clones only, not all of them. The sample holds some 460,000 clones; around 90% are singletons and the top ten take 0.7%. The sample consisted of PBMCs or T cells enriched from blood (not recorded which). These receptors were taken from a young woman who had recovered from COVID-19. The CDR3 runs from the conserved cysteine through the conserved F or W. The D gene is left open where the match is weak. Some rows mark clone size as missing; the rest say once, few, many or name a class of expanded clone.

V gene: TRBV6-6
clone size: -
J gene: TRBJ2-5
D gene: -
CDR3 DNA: TGTGCCAGCAGTTCCTTCGAAATACAAGTGGAGACCCAGTACTTC
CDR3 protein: CASSSFEIQVETQYF

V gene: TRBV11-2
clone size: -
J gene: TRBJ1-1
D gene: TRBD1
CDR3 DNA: TGTGCAGAGAGGACAGGGGGCGTGAACACTGAAGCTTTCTTT
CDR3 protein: CAERTGGVNTEAFF

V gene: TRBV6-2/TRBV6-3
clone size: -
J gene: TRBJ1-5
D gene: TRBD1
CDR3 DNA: TGTGCCAGCAGTTACCGGACAGGGAATCAGCCCCAGCATTTT
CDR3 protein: CASSYRTGNQPQHF

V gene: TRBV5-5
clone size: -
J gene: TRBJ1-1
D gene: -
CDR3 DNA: TGTGCCAGCGTTGGGACTCCGCCGGGGACTGAAGCTTTCTTT
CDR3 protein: CASVGTPPGTEAFF

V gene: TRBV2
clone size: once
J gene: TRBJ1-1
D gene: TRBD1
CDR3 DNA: TGTGCCAGCAGCTGGGACAGGGCGGGGGCTGAAGCTTTCTTT
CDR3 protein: CASSWDRAGAEAFF

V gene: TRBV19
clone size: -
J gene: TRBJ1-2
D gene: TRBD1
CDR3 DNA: TGTGCCAGTACCCGGACAGGGGATAACTATGGCTACACCTTC
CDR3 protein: CASTRTGDNYGYTF

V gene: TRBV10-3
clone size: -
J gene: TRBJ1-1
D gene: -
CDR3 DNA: TGTGCCATAACTACCGAATTGAACACTGAAGCTTTCTTT
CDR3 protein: CAITTELNTEAFF

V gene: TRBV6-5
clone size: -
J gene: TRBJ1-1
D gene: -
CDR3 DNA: TGTGCCAGCAGAGCTACGGTTGACACTGAAGCTTTCTTT
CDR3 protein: CASRATVDTEAFF

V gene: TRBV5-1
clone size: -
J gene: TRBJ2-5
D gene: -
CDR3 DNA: TGCGCCAGCAGCTTGGACTACTCGGGCAGGGTCGAAGCGGAGACCCAGTACTTC
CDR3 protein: CASSLDYSGRVEAETQYF

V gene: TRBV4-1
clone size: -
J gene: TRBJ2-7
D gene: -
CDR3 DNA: TGCGCCAGCAGCCAAGAAGCACAGACCTACGAGCAGTACTTC
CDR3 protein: CASSQEAQTYEQYF

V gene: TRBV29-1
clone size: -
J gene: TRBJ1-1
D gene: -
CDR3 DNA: TGCAGCGTGTTGGACAGATTGGACAAAGAAGCTTTCTTT
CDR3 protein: CSVLDRLDKEAFF

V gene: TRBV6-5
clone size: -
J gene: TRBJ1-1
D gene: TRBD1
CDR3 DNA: TGTGCCAGCAGTCCACAGGGGATCGGGACTGAAGCTTTCTTT
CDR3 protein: CASSPQGIGTEAFF

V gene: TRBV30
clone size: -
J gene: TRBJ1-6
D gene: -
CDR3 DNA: TGTGCCTGGAGACCGACAGAGAGCTCCTATAATTCACCCCTCCACTTT
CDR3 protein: CAWRPTESSYNSPLHF

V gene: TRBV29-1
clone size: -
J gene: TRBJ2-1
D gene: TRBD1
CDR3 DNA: TGCAGCCACCTACAGGGGCCTCTCCGGGGTGAGCAGTTCTTC
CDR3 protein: CSHLQGPLRGEQFF

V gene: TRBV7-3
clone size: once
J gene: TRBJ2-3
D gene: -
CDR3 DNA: TGTGCCAGCAGCTCAAATCAGCGGACCACGCAGTATTTT
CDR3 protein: CASSSNQRTTQYF

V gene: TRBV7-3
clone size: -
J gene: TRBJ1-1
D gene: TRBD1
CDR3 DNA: TGTGCCAGCAGCCCCTCGGGACAGTCGAACACTGAAGCTTTCTTT
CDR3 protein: CASSPSGQSNTEAFF

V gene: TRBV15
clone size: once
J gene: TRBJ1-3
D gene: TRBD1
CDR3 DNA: TGTGCCACCAGCGGGGGACAGGGGAACTCTGGAAACACCATATATTTT
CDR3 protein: CATSGGQGNSGNTIYF

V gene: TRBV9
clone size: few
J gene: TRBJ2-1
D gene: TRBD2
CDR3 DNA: TGTGCCAGCAGCTCCCGGGGAGCGGGGGGTTTGAATGAGCAGTTCTTC
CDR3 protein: CASSSRGAGGLNEQFF

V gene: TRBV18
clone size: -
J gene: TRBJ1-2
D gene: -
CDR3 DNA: TGTGCCAGCTCACCACCGGAGGGGATGCATGGCTACACCTTC
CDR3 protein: CASSPPEGMHGYTF

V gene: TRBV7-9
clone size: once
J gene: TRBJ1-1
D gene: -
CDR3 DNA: TGTGCCAGCAGCGGGGGGAACCCGGGAGCTGGAGACACTGAAGCTTTCTTT
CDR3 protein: CASSGGNPGAGDTEAFF

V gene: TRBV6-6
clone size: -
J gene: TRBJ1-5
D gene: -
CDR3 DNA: TGTGCCAGCAGTCCCGGACTTGGTGATAATAGCAATCAGCCCCAGCATTTT
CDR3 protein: CASSPGLGDNSNQPQHF

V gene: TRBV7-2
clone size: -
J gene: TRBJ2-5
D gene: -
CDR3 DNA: TGTGCCAGCAGCCCCGGGACTGGCGGGGAGACCCAGTACTTC
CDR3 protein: CASSPGTGGETQYF

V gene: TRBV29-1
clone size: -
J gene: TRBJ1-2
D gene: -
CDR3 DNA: TGCAGCGGTCGGACAGCCTTCTATGGCTACACCTTC
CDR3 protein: CSGRTAFYGYTF

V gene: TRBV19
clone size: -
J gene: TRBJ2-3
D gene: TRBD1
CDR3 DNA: TGTGCCAGTAGTACACAGGGGGGTAGGTTTGGTCCCACAGATACGCAGTATTTT
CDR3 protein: CASSTQGGRFGPTDTQYF

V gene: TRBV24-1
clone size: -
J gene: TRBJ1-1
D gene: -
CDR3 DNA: TGTGCCACCAGTGATGGCCCCGCGGACACTGAAGCTTTCTTT
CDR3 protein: CATSDGPADTEAFF

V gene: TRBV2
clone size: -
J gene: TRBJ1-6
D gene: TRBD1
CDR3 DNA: TGTGCCAGCAGTGAAAGCCCCGGGACAGGTACAGGGGCCCTCCACTTT
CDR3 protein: CASSESPGTGTGALHF

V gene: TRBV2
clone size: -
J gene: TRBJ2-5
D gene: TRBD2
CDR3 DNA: TGTGCCAGCAGTGAAGATCGGGGGGGAAAGACCCAGTACTTC
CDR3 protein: CASSEDRGGKTQYF

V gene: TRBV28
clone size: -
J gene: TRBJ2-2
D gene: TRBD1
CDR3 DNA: TGTGCCAGCAGTGTGGACAGGGGTGGGGCCGGGGAGCTGTTTTTT
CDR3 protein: CASSVDRGGAGELFF

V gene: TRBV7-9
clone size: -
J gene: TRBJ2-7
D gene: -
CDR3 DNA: TGTGCCAGCAGAGGGGGGGAGACTTCCTACGAGCAGTACTTC
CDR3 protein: CASRGGETSYEQYF

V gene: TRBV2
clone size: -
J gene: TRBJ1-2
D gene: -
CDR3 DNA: TGTGCCAGCAGTGACAGGTACCCAGGGAACTATGGCTACACCTTC
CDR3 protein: CASSDRYPGNYGYTF

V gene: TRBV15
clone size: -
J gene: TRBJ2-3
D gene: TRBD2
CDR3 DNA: TGTGCCACCAGCGTACCACCCCGGGGGGGAACAGATACGCAGTATTTT
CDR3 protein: CATSVPPRGGTDTQYF

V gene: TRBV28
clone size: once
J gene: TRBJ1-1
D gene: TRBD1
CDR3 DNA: TGTGCCAGCAGTTCCCGGACAGGGGCAGGGGCTGAAGCTTTCTTT
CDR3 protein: CASSSRTGAGAEAFF

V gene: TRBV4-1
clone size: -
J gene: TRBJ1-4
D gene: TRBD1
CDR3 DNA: TGCGCCAGCAGCCAACCTTTCGAACGGACAGGGGGCGGCGAAAAACTGTTTTTT
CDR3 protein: CASSQPFERTGGGEKLFF

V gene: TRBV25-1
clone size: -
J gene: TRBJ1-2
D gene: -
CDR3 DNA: TGTGCCAGCAGCGGGGGGACACCGAGAGGCTATGGCTACACCTTC
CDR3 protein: CASSGGTPRGYGYTF

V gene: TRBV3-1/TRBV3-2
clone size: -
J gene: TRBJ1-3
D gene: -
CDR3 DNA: TGTGCCAGCAGCCAAGGGACAGAGAGTGGAAACACCATATATTTT
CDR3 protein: CASSQGTESGNTIYF

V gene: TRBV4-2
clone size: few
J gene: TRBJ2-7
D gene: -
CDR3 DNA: TGTGCCAGCAGCCAAGACGGAGGGGGAGCGGGGCCCACCTACGAGCAGTACTTC
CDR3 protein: CASSQDGGGAGPTYEQYF

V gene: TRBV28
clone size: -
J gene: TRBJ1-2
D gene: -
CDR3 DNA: TGTGCCAGCAGTTTCCGAGGATATGGCTACACCTTC
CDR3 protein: CASSFRGYGYTF

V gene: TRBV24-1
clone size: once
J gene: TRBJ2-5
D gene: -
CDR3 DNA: TGTGCCACCAGTGACCGGGGAGTCCAAGAGACCCAGTACTTC
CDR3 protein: CATSDRGVQETQYF

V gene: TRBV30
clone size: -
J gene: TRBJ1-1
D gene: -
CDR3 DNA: TGTGCCTGGAGTGTACCAGGGCTGAACACTGAAGCTTTCTTT
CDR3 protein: CAWSVPGLNTEAFF

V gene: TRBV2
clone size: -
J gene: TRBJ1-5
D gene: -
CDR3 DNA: TGTGCCAGCAGGGCCCGCGGTTGGCAGCCCCAGCATTTT
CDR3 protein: CASRARGWQPQHF

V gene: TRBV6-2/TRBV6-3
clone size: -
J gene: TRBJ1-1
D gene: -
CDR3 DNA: TGTGCCAGCAGTCGGAGCCAGGAGGCTGAAGCTTTCTTT
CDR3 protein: CASSRSQEAEAFF

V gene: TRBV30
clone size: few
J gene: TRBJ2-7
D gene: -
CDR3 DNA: TGTGCCTGGAGTGTCGAGGGAAGCTACGAGCAGTACTTC
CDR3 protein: CAWSVEGSYEQYF

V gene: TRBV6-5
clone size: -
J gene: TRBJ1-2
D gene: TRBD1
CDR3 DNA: TGTGCCAGCCGGACAGGGGGCGACTATGGCTACACCTTC
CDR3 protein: CASRTGGDYGYTF

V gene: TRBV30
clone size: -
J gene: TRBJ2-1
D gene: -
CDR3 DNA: TGTGCCTGGAGTGGGGGGGGGCCAGGCAATGAGCAGTTCTTC
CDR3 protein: CAWSGGGPGNEQFF

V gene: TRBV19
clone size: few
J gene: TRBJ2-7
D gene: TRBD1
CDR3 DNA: TGTGCCAGTAGGGACAGGAGCTCCTACGAGCAGTACTTC
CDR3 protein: CASRDRSSYEQYF

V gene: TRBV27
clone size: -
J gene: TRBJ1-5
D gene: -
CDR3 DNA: TGTGCCACCGGACCCCGGGACACCGATGGGCCCCAGCATTTT
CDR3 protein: CATGPRDTDGPQHF

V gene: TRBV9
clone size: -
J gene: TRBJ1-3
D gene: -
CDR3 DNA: TGTGCCAGCAGCCCCCGGGGGTTCCCTGGAAACACCATATATTTT
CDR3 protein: CASSPRGFPGNTIYF

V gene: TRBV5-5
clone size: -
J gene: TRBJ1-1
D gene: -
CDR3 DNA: TGTGCCAGCAGCTCTTTTCCCCTCGGAGGCTCCACTGAAGCTTTCTTT
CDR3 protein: CASSSFPLGGSTEAFF

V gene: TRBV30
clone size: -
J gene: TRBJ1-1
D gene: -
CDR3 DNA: TGTGCCTGGAGTGTACCGACAGGTAGAGCGGACCGATACACTGAAGCTTTCTTT
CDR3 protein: CAWSVPTGRADRYTEAFF

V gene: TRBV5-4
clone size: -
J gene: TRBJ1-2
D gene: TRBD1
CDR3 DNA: TGTGCCAGCAGCTTGGGCGGGCAGGGGGCTAACTATGGCTACACCTTC
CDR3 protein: CASSLGGQGANYGYTF

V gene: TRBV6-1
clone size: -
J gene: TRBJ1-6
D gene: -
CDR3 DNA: TGTGCCAGCAGTGAATTAAATTCACCCCTCCACTTT
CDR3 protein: CASSELNSPLHF

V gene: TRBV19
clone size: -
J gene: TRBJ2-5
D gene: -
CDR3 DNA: TGTGCCAGTAGTATAGACCGACAGGCTACCCAAGAGACCCAGTACTTC
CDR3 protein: CASSIDRQATQETQYF

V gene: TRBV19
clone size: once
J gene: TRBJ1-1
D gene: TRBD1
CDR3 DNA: TGTGCCAGTAGTATAGTGGGGACAGGGGGCAGAACTGAAGCTTTCTTT
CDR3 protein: CASSIVGTGGRTEAFF

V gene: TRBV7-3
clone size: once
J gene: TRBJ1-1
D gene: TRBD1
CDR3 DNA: TGTGCCAGCAGCTACAGGGGGCAGGTGCACACTGAAGCTTTCTTT
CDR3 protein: CASSYRGQVHTEAFF

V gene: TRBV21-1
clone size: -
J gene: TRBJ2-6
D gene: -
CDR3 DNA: TGTGCCAGCAGCCTAAGGGGACTCTGGTCTGGGGCCAACGTCCTGACTTTC
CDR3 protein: CASSLRGLWSGANVLTF